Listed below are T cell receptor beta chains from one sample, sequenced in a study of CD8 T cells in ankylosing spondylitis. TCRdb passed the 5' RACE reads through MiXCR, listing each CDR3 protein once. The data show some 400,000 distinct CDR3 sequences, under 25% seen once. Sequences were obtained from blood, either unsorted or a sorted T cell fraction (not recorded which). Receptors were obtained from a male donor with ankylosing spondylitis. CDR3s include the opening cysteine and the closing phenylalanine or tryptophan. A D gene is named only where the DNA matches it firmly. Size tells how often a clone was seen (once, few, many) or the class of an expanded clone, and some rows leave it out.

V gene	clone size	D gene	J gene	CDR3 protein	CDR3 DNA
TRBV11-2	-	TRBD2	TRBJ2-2	CASSSGLAGSGELFF	TGTGCCAGCAGCTCGGGACTAGCGGGCAGTGGGGAGCTGTTTTTT
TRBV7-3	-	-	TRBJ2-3	CASSSGIDTQYF	TGTGCCAGCAGCTCTGGCATAGATACGCAGTATTTT
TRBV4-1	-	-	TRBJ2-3	CASSPGLLLDTQYF	TGCGCCAGCAGCCCTGGTCTACTACTCGATACGCAGTATTTT
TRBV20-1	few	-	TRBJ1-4	CSARDGSVPSTNEKLFF	TGCAGTGCTAGAGATGGTTCGGTGCCGTCAACTAATGAAAAACTGTTTTTT
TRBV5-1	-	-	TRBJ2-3	CASSLDGSTSTDTQYF	TGCGCCAGCAGCTTGGATGGCAGCACTAGCACAGATACGCAGTATTTT
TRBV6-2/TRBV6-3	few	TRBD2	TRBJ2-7	CASSTSGGLYEQYF	TGTGCCAGCAGTACTAGCGGGGGCCTCTACGAGCAGTACTTC
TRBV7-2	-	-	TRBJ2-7	CASGRGDPRYEQYF	TGTGCCAGCGGCAGGGGAGACCCCCGCTACGAGCAGTACTTC
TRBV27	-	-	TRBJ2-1	CASQTGYNEQFF	TGTGCCAGCCAAACAGGGTACAATGAGCAGTTCTTC
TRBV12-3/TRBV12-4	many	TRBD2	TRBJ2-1	CASSLSAREDNEQFF	TGTGCCAGCAGTTTAAGTGCGCGGGAGGACAATGAGCAGTTCTTC
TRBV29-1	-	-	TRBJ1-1	CSGLGPPVNTEAFF	TGCAGCGGTCTGGGGCCCCCCGTGAACACTGAAGCTTTCTTT
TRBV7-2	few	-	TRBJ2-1	CASSYSWSSYNEQFF	TGTGCCAGCAGTTACAGTTGGAGCTCCTACAATGAGCAGTTCTTC
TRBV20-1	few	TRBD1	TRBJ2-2	CSAGTGGNTGELFF	TGCAGTGCAGGGACAGGGGGGAACACCGGGGAGCTGTTTTTT
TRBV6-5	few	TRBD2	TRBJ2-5	CASSYPTGTTQETQYF	TGTGCCAGCAGTTACCCGACCGGGACTACCCAAGAGACCCAGTACTTC
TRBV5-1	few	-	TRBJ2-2	CASSPRPEPTGELFF	TGCGCCAGCAGCCCGAGGCCAGAGCCCACCGGGGAGCTGTTTTTT
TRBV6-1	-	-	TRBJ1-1	CASSEYGALDTEAFF	TGTGCCAGCAGTGAATATGGGGCATTGGACACTGAAGCTTTCTTT
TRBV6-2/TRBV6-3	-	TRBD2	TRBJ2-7	CASSIPGTSGTTGEQYF	TGTGCCAGCAGTATTCCCGGGACTAGCGGGACGACGGGCGAGCAGTACTTC
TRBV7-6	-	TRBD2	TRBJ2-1	CASSGSIAGVQGEQFF	TGTGCCAGCAGCGGATCGATAGCGGGAGTTCAGGGTGAGCAGTTCTTC
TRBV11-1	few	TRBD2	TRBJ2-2	CASSPPGLVRSGELFF	TGTGCCAGCAGCCCACCGGGACTAGTGCGGTCCGGGGAGCTGTTTTTT
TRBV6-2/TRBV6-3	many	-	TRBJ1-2	CASSYSLQGRSNYGYTF	TGTGCCAGCAGTTACAGCCTTCAGGGACGATCTAACTATGGCTACACCTTC
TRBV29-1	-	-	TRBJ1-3	CSVLNPGTSGNTIYF	TGCAGCGTCTTAAATCCCGGGACTTCTGGAAACACCATATATTTT
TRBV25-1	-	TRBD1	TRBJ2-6	CASRPGTGSGANVLTF	TGTGCCAGCAGACCTGGGACAGGGTCTGGGGCCAACGTCCTGACTTTC
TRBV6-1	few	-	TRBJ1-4	CASTEVFGEKLFF	TGTGCCAGCACGGAGGTCTTTGGTGAAAAACTGTTTTTT
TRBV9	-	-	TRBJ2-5	CASSETGRSETQYF	TGTGCCAGCAGCGAAACGGGACGCTCGGAGACCCAGTACTTC
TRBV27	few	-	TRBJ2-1	CASRSPPSASFF	TGTGCCAGCAGATCCCCACCTAGCGCCAGTTTCTTC
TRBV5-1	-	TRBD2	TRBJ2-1	CASRGLAGSSYNEQFF	TGCGCCAGCAGGGGACTAGCGGGCAGCTCCTACAATGAGCAGTTCTTC
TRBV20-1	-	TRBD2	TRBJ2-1	CSARVLTSGIRNEQFF	TGCAGTGCTAGAGTCCTGACTAGCGGGATCCGCAATGAGCAGTTCTTC
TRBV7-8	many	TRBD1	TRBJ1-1	CASSLPTGTNTEAFF	TGTGCCAGCAGCTTACCGACAGGGACGAACACTGAAGCTTTCTTT
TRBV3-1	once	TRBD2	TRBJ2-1	CASSRTSGISDEQFF	TGTGCCAGCAGCCGAACTAGCGGGATCAGCGATGAGCAGTTCTTC
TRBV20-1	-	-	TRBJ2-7	CSDYRIGSYEQYF	TGCAGTGACTACAGGATTGGATCCTACGAGCAGTACTTC
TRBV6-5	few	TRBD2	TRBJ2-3	CASSYQGLAGTDTQYF	TGTGCCAGCAGTTACCAGGGACTAGCGGGCACAGATACGCAGTATTTT
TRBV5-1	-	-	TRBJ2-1	CASSLPVSSYNEQFF	TGCGCCAGCAGCTTGCCGGTAAGCTCCTACAATGAGCAGTTCTTC
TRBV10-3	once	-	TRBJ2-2	CAISVWGSPTGELFF	TGTGCCATCAGTGTGTGGGGTTCACCCACCGGGGAGCTGTTTTTT
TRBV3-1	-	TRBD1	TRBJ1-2	CASSSPGTVMGYTF	TGTGCCAGCAGCTCGCCCGGGACAGTCATGGGCTACACCTTC
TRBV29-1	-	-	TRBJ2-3	CSVEEGDTQYF	TGCAGCGTTGAAGAAGGAGATACGCAGTATTTT
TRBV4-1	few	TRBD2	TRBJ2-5	CASSRLAVIETQYF	TGCGCCAGCAGCAGGCTAGCGGTAATCGAGACCCAGTACTTC
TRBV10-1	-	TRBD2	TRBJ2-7	CASSKGLAGGGQYF	TGCGCCAGCAGCAAGGGCCTAGCGGGAGGTGGGCAGTACTTC